The 10 T cell receptor beta chains below all came from one sample that was sequenced in a study of blood T cells in healthy people across ages. The use of a sample-barcoded 5' primer and a J-beta primer mix characterized a second PCR of about 7 to 12 cycles. TCRdb reprocessed the 5' RACE reads via MiXCR and lists one record per CDR3 protein. The sample records fewer than 2,000,000 distinct CDR3 sequences, around 36% being singletons. The sequencing input was blood. All receptors come from a woman under 40 in good health.

This clonotype was detected a few times. V is TRBV7-8 and J is TRBJ1-2; no firm D call. The germline V gene encodes CDR1 SGHVS and CDR2 FQNEAQ. The CDR3 runs 16 residues. V lost 3 bases, J lost 0 bases, and 14 bases lay in between. The CDR3 sequence is CASSLDSWYSNYGYTF. DNA of the CDR3: TGTGCCAGCAGCTTGGACTCTTGGTATTCTAACTATGGCTACACCTTC.

J is TRBJ2-7 and V is TRBV10-3, with D perhaps TRBD1 (6 bases). Trimming removed 4 bases at V and 0 bases at J, with 13 bases between. Germline CDR1 ENHRY, CDR2 SYGVKD. This CDR3 is built from 15 residues. The chain's CDR3 is CAISAGQRNSYEQYF. The CDR3 region has the DNA TGTGCCATCAGTGCAGGACAGCGAAACTCCTACGAGCAGTACTTC.

This clonotype came up a few times. The chain employs TRBV29-1 and TRBJ2-3, with D perhaps assigned TRBD1 or TRBD2 (5 bases each). The CDR3 consists of 15 residues. The ends were cut back, 0 bases at V and 2 bases at J, with 12 bases in the middle. Looked up from germline, CDR1 is SQVTM and CDR2 is ANQGSEA. The CDR3 DNA reads TGCAGCGTTGAAGATGGCACGGGGCACACAGATACGCAGTATTTT. Translated: CSVEDGTGHTDTQYF.

This clonotype was observed a few times. The chain recombines TRBV20-1 with TRBJ2-1; 12 bases agree with TRBD2. This CDR3 is built from 16 residues. Germline V CDR1 and CDR2: DFQATT, SNEGSKA (reference sequence). Losses at the gene ends were 3 bases for V and 4 bases for J; bases not matched to a gene: 7. The CDR3 sequence: CSARLLAGGRYNEQFF. CDR3 DNA sequence: TGCAGTGCTAGGCTACTAGCGGGGGGCCGGTACAATGAGCAGTTCTTC.

This clonotype was counted a few times. This chain uses TRBV2 with TRBJ2-1, with 8 bases fitting TRBD2. Germline V gene data show CDR1 as SNHLY and CDR2 as FYNNEI. There are 16 residues in the CDR3. V lost 3 bases and J lost 4; bases outside the gene matches: 8. The CDR3 region is CASSEAAGGQYNEQFF. In nucleotides, the CDR3 is TGTGCCAGCAGTGAGGCTGCGGGAGGCCAATACAATGAGCAGTTCTTC.

The chain carries TRBV28 and TRBJ2-7; perhaps TRBD2 as D (6 bases). Looked up from germline, CDR1 is MDHEN and CDR2 is SYDVKM. This CDR3 has 14 amino acids. Trimming removed 4 bases at V and 2 bases at J, with 12 bases between. CDR3 in amino acids: CASSSGLTTYEQYF. Written as DNA, the CDR3 is TGTGCCAGCAGTTCGGGACTCACTACCTACGAGCAGTACTTC.

This clonotype was found a few times. V is TRBV20-1 and J is TRBJ2-7; the D gene is possibly TRBD2 (6 bases). V shed 0 bases and J shed 1 base, with 10 bases lying between them. CDR3 length equals 14 residues. Germline V gene lookup returns CDR1 DFQATT and CDR2 SNEGSKA (reference sequence). This CDR3 is CSARDVGGSYEQYF. CDR3 DNA sequence: TGCAGTGCTAGAGATGTTGGGGGGTCCTACGAGCAGTACTTC.

The V call is TRBV19, the J call TRBJ1-1; 7 bases map to TRBD1. There are 14 residues in the CDR3. Germline CDR1 reads LNHDA; CDR2 reads SQIVND (reference sequence). J gave up 2 bases and V 3 bases, and 3 bases lay outside the gene matches. The CDR3 protein is CASSMGGGNTEAFF. The CDR3 DNA reads TGTGCCAGTAGTATGGGAGGGGGCAACACTGAAGCTTTCTTT.

The chain couples TRBV6-2 or TRBV6-3 to TRBJ2-3; 11 bases map to TRBD2. CDR1 MNHEY and CDR2 SVGEGT come from the germline V gene. V shed 7 bases and J 6 bases; nucleotides not matched to a gene: 12. The CDR3 covers 16 residues. CDR3 protein: CASTAGLAGPKDTQYF. The CDR3 region has the DNA TGTGCCAGCACCGCAGGACTAGCGGGCCCCAAGGATACGCAGTATTTT.

The chain combines TRBV5-1 with TRBJ2-7; 9 nucleotides line up with TRBD2. The J call may not be correct, given that the DNA end is closer to TRBJ2-5. The germline gives CDR1 SGHRS, CDR2 YFSETQ. The CDR3 sequence is 18 residues long. The CDR3 coding sequence is TGCGCCAGCAGCTATGGGATGGGTAGCGGGGGCTTACAAGAGACCCAGTACTTC. Encoded protein: CASSYGMGSGGLQETQYF.